The 30 T cell receptor beta chains reported below all come from one sample, sequenced in a study of cytomegalovirus exposure and HLA in healthy donors. PCR was performed using 60 Vbeta and 13 Jbeta primers. TCRdb keeps only in-frame clones here, not all; method: immunoSEQ multiplex PCR. Among some 94,000 clones listed, 70% to 80% were seen once. Sequencing input: PBMCs. These receptors all stem from a man aged 35-49 years in good health and CMV-seronegative.

The rearrangement links TRBV2 to TRBJ1-2; TRBD1 agrees at 9 bases. Trimming cost V 6 bases and J 8 bases; bases outside gene matches: 7. The CDR3 is 13 amino acids. Germline V gene sequence: CDR1 SNHLY, CDR2 FYNNEI. The CDR3 nucleotides read TGTGCCAGCAGGACCACAGGGGGCTCGGGCTACACCTTC. This encodes CASRTTGGSGYTF.

In this sample, this clone turned up a few times. The chain is built from TRBV7-9 and TRBJ1-2, with 12 bases matching TRBD1. V lost 3 bases and J lost 2; bases outside the gene matches: 4. The CDR3 contains 16 residues. CDR1 is SEHNR, CDR2 FQNEAQ, per germline (reference sequence). CDR3 in DNA: TGTGCCAGCAGCTTTATGGGACAGGGGGCGAACTATGGCTACACCTTC. This codes for CASSFMGQGANYGYTF.

This sequence joins TRBV7-9 and TRBJ2-5; TRBD1 is a possible D gene (5 bases). The CDR3 is made up of 15 amino acids. V was trimmed by 0 bases and J by 5 bases, leaving 13 bases between them. Germline V gene lookup returns CDR1 SEHNR and CDR2 FQNEAQ (reference sequence). The CDR3 loop is CASSLAVQVGETQYF. Here the CDR3 DNA reads TGTGCCAGCAGCTTAGCGGTACAGGTTGGGGAGACCCAGTACTTC.

The chain's CDR3 is CSARAEVEAFF. The CDR3 DNA reads TGCAGTGCTAGAGCAGAAGTTGAAGCTTTCTTT. The chain links TRBV20-1 to TRBJ1-1; D is unresolved. The germline V and J ends were trimmed by 1 base and 7 bases, with 7 bases remaining between them. CDR1 is DFQATT, CDR2 SNEGSKA, per germline (reference sequence). The length of the CDR3 is 11 residues.

The genes are TRBV7-9 and TRBJ1-1; 7 bases align to TRBD1. The germline gives CDR1 SEHNR, CDR2 FQNEAQ (reference sequence). The V gene end was trimmed by 6 bases and the J gene end by 4 bases; junction bases not matched to a gene: 11. The length of the CDR3 is 15 residues. The DNA for the CDR3 is TGTGCCAGCAGTCTAACGACAGGGAGGAGCACTGAAGCTTTCTTT. This translates into CASSLTTGRSTEAFF.

The DNA for the CDR3 is TGTGCCAGCAGCGTCGGACTGGGTGATTCACCCCTCCACTTT. It yields the protein CASSVGLGDSPLHF. The V and J genes are TRBV5-6 and TRBJ1-6, with no clear D. This CDR3 is built from 14 residues. V lost 4 bases to trimming and J lost 8 bases, with 13 bases between them. Germline-derived CDR1 and CDR2 are SGHDT and YYEEEE.

The V gene is TRBV5-1, the J gene TRBJ2-3; D is uncertain. CDR1 SGHRS and CDR2 YFSETQ come from the germline V gene. The length of the CDR3 is 11 residues. V was shortened by 1 base and J by 6 bases, with 3 bases between the two germline ends. CDR3 in DNA: TGCGCCAGCAGCTTGCATGATACGCAGTATTTT. It codes for CASSLHDTQYF.

This clone was counted once. The chain is built from TRBV11-2 and TRBJ2-2; maybe TRBD1 (6 bases). CDR1 is SGHAT and CDR2 is FQNNGV in the germline V gene. The CDR3 runs 15 residues. Trimming cost V 5 bases and J 6 bases, with 16 bases left between them. Written as DNA, the CDR3 is TGTGCCAGCAGCAACCGGGACACAAGGTCCGGGGAGCTGTTTTTT. It yields the protein CASSNRDTRSGELFF.

The J gene is TRBJ1-1, the V gene TRBV7-6; tentative D call: TRBD1 (6 bases). The V end was cut by 3 bases, the J end by 4 bases, with 12 bases between. CDR3 length: 14 residues. The germline V gene has CDR1 SGHVS and CDR2 FNYEAQ. CDR3 loop: CASSLPGGATEAFF. DNA of the CDR3: TGTGCCAGCAGCTTGCCCGGGGGGGCCACTGAAGCTTTCTTT.

The rearrangement uses TRBV28 and TRBJ2-1; D might be TRBD2 (6 bases). Trimming stripped 6 bases from V and 7 bases from J, with 16 bases between. The CDR3 has 14 amino acids. CDR1 is MDHEN, CDR2 SYDVKM, per germline. In nucleotides, the CDR3 is TGTGCCAGCAGCTCGGGGACTGCCCCAAATGAGCAGTTCTTC. As protein: CASSSGTAPNEQFF.

The gene calls are TRBV11-1 and TRBJ1-2; D perhaps matches TRBD1 (5 bases). From germline, CDR1 is SGHAT and CDR2 FQDESV (reference sequence). The CDR3 spans 14 residues. Trimming cost V 8 bases and J 4 bases, with 17 bases left between them. Here the CDR3 DNA reads TGTGCCAGCGAACCCTCCCAGGGCAGCTATGGCTACACCTTC. It yields the protein CASEPSQGSYGYTF. The full variable domain, its missing parts supplied by reference TRBV11-1 and TRBJ1-2, is EAEVAQSPRYKITEKSQAVAFWCDPISGHATLYWYRQILGQGPELLVQFQDESVVDDSQLPKDRFSAERLKGVDSTLKIQPAELGDSAMYLCASEPSQGSYGYTFGSGTRLTVV.

V is TRBV5-4 and J is TRBJ2-7, with TRBD1 matching 7 bases. The CDR3 loop spans 16 amino acids. Germline values: CDR1 SGHNT, CDR2 YYREEE (reference sequence). V dropped 0 bases and J dropped 2; count of bases not matched to a gene: 8. This chain's CDR3 is CASSLGQGVSPYEQYF. The CDR3, as DNA: TGTGCCAGCAGCTTGGGACAGGGAGTAAGCCCCTACGAGCAGTACTTC.

The chain employs TRBV6-6 and TRBJ2-7, with D perhaps TRBD2 (5 bases). The CDR3 runs 15 residues. In germline, CDR1 is MNHNY, CDR2 SVGAGI (reference sequence). V gave up 3 bases and J gave up 1 base, with 13 bases separating them. CDR3 loop: CASSYGRAWSYEQYF. The CDR3 region has the DNA TGTGCCAGCAGTTATGGGCGGGCCTGGTCCTACGAGCAGTACTTC.

The chain links TRBV7-9 to TRBJ2-5, with D tentatively TRBD2 (5 bases). V was trimmed by 3 bases and J by 4 bases, leaving 6 bases between them. The germline gives CDR1 SEHNR, CDR2 FQNEAQ (reference sequence). The CDR3 runs to 12 residues. The CDR3 loop reads CASSFRGETQYF. The CDR3 DNA is TGTGCCAGCAGCTTTCGGGGAGAGACCCAGTACTTC.

J is TRBJ2-6 and V is TRBV6-5; D call uncertain. Per germline, CDR1 MNHEY and CDR2 SVGAGI. The CDR3 loop spans 14 amino acids. Trimming stripped 5 bases from V and 1 base from J, with 6 bases between. CDR3 nucleotides: TGTGCCAGCAGTACAGAATCTGGGGCCAACGTCCTGACTTTC. This encodes CASSTESGANVLTF.

The chain carries TRBV28 and TRBJ1-5; 9 nucleotides agree with TRBD1. Germline V gives CDR1 MDHEN, CDR2 SYDVKM. Unmatched junction bases numbered 0, after V lost 6 bases and J lost 0 bases. The CDR3 covers 14 residues. The CDR3 sequence: CASRTGGSNQPQHF. The CDR3 region has the DNA TGTGCCAGCAGGACAGGGGGTAGCAATCAGCCCCAGCATTTT.

This chain links TRBV5-4 with TRBJ1-1; D remains ambiguous. V gave up 5 bases and J gave up 1 base, with 15 bases separating them. The CDR3 loop spans 15 amino acids. The V gene's germline CDR1 is SGHNT and CDR2 YYREEE (reference sequence). The CDR3 spells CASSFTGSKNTEAFF. The CDR3 DNA is TGTGCCAGCAGTTTCACCGGGTCCAAGAACACTGAAGCTTTCTTT.

V gene TRBV2 combines with J gene TRBJ1-6, with D unresolved. Germline loops: CDR1 SNHLY, CDR2 FYNNEI. The V and J ends lost 4 bases and 7 bases respectively, with 8 bases between them. The length of the CDR3 is 13 residues. The CDR3 loop reads CASSGDWNSPLHF. For the CDR3, the DNA is TGTGCCAGCAGTGGAGATTGGAATTCACCCCTCCACTTT.

The chain couples TRBV2 to TRBJ2-7; a possible D gene is TRBD1 (5 bases). Trimming removed 8 bases at V and 3 bases at J, with 17 bases between. The CDR3 length is 14 residues. Germline V gene data show CDR1 as SNHLY and CDR2 as FYNNEI. CDR3 nucleotides: TGTGCCAGCTCCATTGACAGACACCGCTACGAGCAGTACTTC. Translating it yields CASSIDRHRYEQYF.

There are a few counts of this clone. The chain has TRBV5-5 and TRBJ2-5, with 8 positions matching TRBD1. The CDR3 covers 13 residues. The germline CDR1 and CDR2 sequences are SGHKS and YYEKEE (reference sequence). Trimming removed 2 bases from V and 6 bases from J; junction bases left unmatched: 3. The CDR3 reads CASSLDRGQTQYF. The CDR3 region has the DNA TGTGCCAGCAGCTTAGACAGGGGACAGACCCAGTACTTC.

V is TRBV6-4 and J is TRBJ1-5; TRBD1 might be the D (5 bases). Germline-derived CDR1 and CDR2 are MRHNA and SNTAGT. Trimming took 6 bases from V and 7 from J, leaving 13 bases between them. This CDR3 comprises 13 residues. The CDR3 reads CASREGFWQPQHF. CDR3 sequence (DNA): TGTGCCAGCAGGGAGGGGTTTTGGCAGCCCCAGCATTTT.

DNA for the CDR3: TGTGCCAGCAGCAAACGTCGTAGCAGGGGGCTAAGGGATGGCTACACCTTC. This gives the protein CASSKRRSRGLRDGYTF. This sequence joins TRBV12-1 and TRBJ1-2; the table calls TRBD1, which could not be checked here. TRBV12-1 is deemed a pseudogene. The CDR3 has 17 amino acids.

The J gene is TRBJ2-2, the V gene TRBV4-1, with 7 bases lining up with TRBD2. V lost 0 bases to trimming and J lost 7 bases; unmatched junction nucleotides: 11. The CDR3 extends over 17 amino acids. The germline V gene has CDR1 MGHRA and CDR2 YSYEKL. The CDR3 DNA reads TGCGCCAGCAGCCAAGATCGCGGCGCGGGGGAAATCGGGGAGCTGTTTTTT. Its translation is CASSQDRGAGEIGELFF.

The J gene is TRBJ1-5, the V gene TRBV19; D possibly corresponds to TRBD1 (6 bases). Per the germline V gene, CDR1 is LNHDA and CDR2 is SQIVND (reference sequence). Trimming stripped 4 bases from V and 1 base from J, with 11 bases between. The length of the CDR3 is 15 residues. The CDR3 sequence is CASSTQGKSNQPQHF. CDR3 nucleotides: TGTGCCAGTAGTACGCAGGGGAAGAGCAATCAGCCCCAGCATTTT. Combining the CDR3 with reference TRBV19 and TRBJ1-5 gives the whole variable domain DGGITQSPKYLFRKEGQNVTLSCEQNLNHDAMYWYRQDPGQGLRLIYYSQIVNDFQKGDIAEGYSVSREKKESFPLTVTSAQKNPTAFYLCASSTQGKSNQPQHFGDGTRLSIL.

The rearrangement links TRBV27 to TRBJ2-3; 10 positions agree with TRBD2. The germline V gene has CDR1 MNHEY and CDR2 SMNVEV (reference sequence). This CDR3 region has 15 residues. V dropped 7 bases and J dropped 6; count of bases not matched to a gene: 10. Here the CDR3 DNA reads TGTGCCAGCACAGCCTGGCTAGCGGGAGAGGATACGCAGTATTTT. Translating gives CASTAWLAGEDTQYF.

The chain is built from TRBV18 and TRBJ2-7, with TRBD1 matching 9 bases. CDR3 length: 13 residues. J was trimmed by 7 bases and V by 8 bases; bases with no gene match: 9. Germline V lookup: CDR1 KGHSH, CDR2 LQKENI. The chain's CDR3 is CASTRDRESEQYF. CDR3 DNA: TGTGCCAGCACCCGGGACAGGGAGAGTGAGCAGTACTTC. Based on the CDR3 plus reference TRBV18 and TRBJ2-7, the full variable domain is NAGVMQNPRHLVRRRGQEARLRCSPMKGHSHVYWYRQLPEEGLKFMVYLQKENIIDESGMPKERFSAEFPKEGPSILRIQQVVRGDSAAYFCASTRDRESEQYFGPGTRLTVT.

This clone was observed many times. The sample carries other DNA sequences with the same CDR3. This sequence joins TRBV5-4 and TRBJ2-1; TRBD2 matches 7 bases. This CDR3 region has 15 residues. With 2 bases clipped from V and 1 base from J, the junction kept 3 bases outside the gene matches. Germline CDR1 SGHNT, CDR2 YYREEE (reference sequence). The CDR3 DNA reads as TGTGCCAGCAGCTTTGCCGGGGGGTCCTACAATGAGCAGTTCTTC. It encodes CASSFAGGSYNEQFF.

J is TRBJ2-1 and V is TRBV6-9; D remains ambiguous. The germline V and J ends were trimmed by 6 bases and 10 bases, with 10 bases remaining between them. In germline, CDR1 is MNHGY, CDR2 SVAAGI. The CDR3 loop spans 11 amino acids. CDR3: CASSLSVEQFF. Here the CDR3 DNA reads TGTGCCAGCAGCCTAAGCGTAGAGCAGTTCTTC.

The rearrangement uses TRBV5-1 and TRBJ2-2; no firm D call. CDR1 SGHRS and CDR2 YFSETQ come from the germline V gene. Trimming took off 0 bases at V and 6 bases at J, with 9 bases between the two ends. The CDR3 runs 14 residues. CDR3 DNA sequence: TGCGCCAGCAGCTTGGAAGCTGCCGCCGGGGAGCTGTTTTTT. This encodes CASSLEAAAGELFF.

The chain has TRBV29-1 and TRBJ2-7; D perhaps matches TRBD1 (5 bases). Trimming left V 2 bases short and J 1 base short, with 9 bases between. Germline V lookup: CDR1 SQVTM, CDR2 ANQGSEA. CDR3 length: 13 residues. The CDR3 DNA sequence: TGCAGCGTTGAACAGGGCCCATCCTACGAGCAGTACTTC. Translation gives CSVEQGPSYEQYF.